The clone carrying this TCR beta chain was counted ten times or more. Its antigen is not known. This sample was taken from a study of CD8 T cells in ankylosing spondylitis. The germline gives CDR1 SQVTM, CDR2 ANQGSEA. The V gene lost 7 bases and the J gene lost 4 bases, with 16 bases spanning the gap. The CDR3 has 13 amino acids. Overall study results and limits: Clones linked with disease were CD8+ and fairly uncommon in the peripheral blood. Reportedly, matched ankylosing spondylitis synovial fluid was significantly enriched for disease-linked clones. A TCR beta motif made of about eight highly homologous variants seemed typical of ankylosing spondylitis blood. Earlier literature documents some of the motif variants in reactive arthritis synovial fluid and blood.

With molecular barcodes, quantitative 5'-RACE was used to make the TCR beta libraries. From the 5' RACE reads, TCRdb called clonotypes with MiXCR, one entry per CDR3 protein. The sample has some 840,000 distinct CDR3 sequences; 12% are singletons. Sequences were obtained from blood, either unsorted or a sorted T cell fraction (not recorded which). The rearrangement links TRBV29-1 to TRBJ1-2; tentatively, D is TRBD1 (5 bases). This TCR derives from a male donor with ankylosing spondylitis. The CDR3, as DNA: TGCAGCGGGACCGACGGGGGGGGCTATGGCTACACCTTC. This encodes CSGTDGGGYGYTF.